The entry below describes one T cell receptor beta chain. Its antigen remains unknown. This sample is part of a study of T cells in narcolepsy. Study-wide points: Healthy controls reportedly lacked the autoreactive clonotypes serially found in patients' blood.

Profiling relied on immunoSEQ multiplex PCR, and the TCRdb table lists in-frame clones only, not all of them. The sample consists of about 17,000 clones, 55% to 75% of them appearing once. Germline V gives CDR1 SGHAT, CDR2 FQNNGV. The CDR3 has 15 amino acids. V lost 1 base and J lost 3, with 13 bases in between. The receptor was derived from a human donor with narcolepsy. The genes are TRBV11-2 and TRBJ2-7; D is perhaps TRBD2 (6 bases). The material sequenced was CD45RA- memory CD8+ T cells from PBMCs. CDR3 residues: CASSLGPGDLYEQYF. In DNA form, the CDR3 reads TGTGCCAGCAGCTTAGGTCCGGGGGACCTCTACGAGCAGTACTTC. The entire variable domain, with the rest obtained from reference TRBV11-2 and TRBJ2-7, is as follows: EAGVAQSPRYKIIEKRQSVAFWCNPISGHATLYWYQQILGQGPKLLIQFQNNGVVDDSQLPKDRFSAERLKGVDSTLKIQPAKLEDSAVYLCASSLGPGDLYEQYFGPGTRLTVT.